Following are 19 T cell receptor beta chains from one sample sequenced in a study of blood T cell repertoires in COVID-19. Assay: immunoSEQ multiplex PCR; the TCRdb copy retains only in-frame clones and omits some. The sample lists 300,000 or so clones, around 90% occurring once. The specimen sequenced was peripheral blood. The receptors derive from a woman in her 40s with acute or convalescent COVID-19.

The rearrangement joins TRBV27 to TRBJ2-3; 7 nucleotides line up with TRBD1. The J segment lost 2 bases and the V segment lost 4 bases, leaving 12 bases of the junction unmatched. The CDR3 is made up of 17 amino acids. Germline V gene lookup returns CDR1 MNHEY and CDR2 SMNVEV (reference sequence). The CDR3 coding sequence is TGTGCCAGCAGTTCCGGGACAGTCCTGTTCCCCACAGATACGCAGTATTTT. Its protein is CASSSGTVLFPTDTQYF.

The rearrangement uses TRBV15 and TRBJ1-5, with TRBD1 matching 7 bases. Germline CDR1 reads LNHNV; CDR2 reads YYDKDF (reference sequence). The trim removed 1 base at V and 11 bases at J, leaving 8 bases unmatched. This CDR3 is 14 amino acids long. CDR3 amino acids: CATSRGQGPGTQHF. CDR3 nucleotides: TGTGCCACCAGCAGAGGACAGGGCCCAGGGACCCAGCATTTT.

The chain employs TRBV5-1 and TRBJ2-6; no definite D call. CDR1 is SGHRS and CDR2 is YFSETQ in the germline V gene. The CDR3 has 15 amino acids. Between the trimmed V and J ends, which lost 0 bases and 4 bases, there was a span of 8 bases. This CDR3 reads CASSLDVSGANVLTF. The CDR3 DNA is TGCGCCAGCAGCTTGGATGTGAGCGGGGCCAACGTCCTGACTTTC.

The V and J genes are TRBV6-2 or TRBV6-3 and TRBJ2-7, with 8 bases aligning to TRBD2. Germline lookup yields CDR1 MNHEY and CDR2 SVGEGT. After removal of 5 bases from V and 4 bases from J, the junction contained 7 bases not matched to a gene. The CDR3 length is 14 residues. The CDR3 nucleotides are TGTGCCAGCAGTCCCTACTCTAGCGGGTACGAGCAGTACGTC. Translation gives CASSPYSSGYEQYV.

The chain employs TRBV11-2 and TRBJ1-4; 8 bases fit TRBD1. The V gene end was trimmed by 8 bases and the J gene end by 8 bases; junction bases not matched to a gene: 7. The CDR3 sequence is 13 residues long. From germline, CDR1 is SGHAT and CDR2 FQNNGV. CDR3 sequence: CASEGQGSEKLFF. DNA of the CDR3: TGTGCCAGCGAAGGACAGGGTAGCGAAAAACTGTTTTTT. Based on the CDR3 plus reference TRBV11-2 and TRBJ1-4, the full variable domain is EAGVAQSPRYKIIEKRQSVAFWCNPISGHATLYWYQQILGQGPKLLIQFQNNGVVDDSQLPKDRFSAERLKGVDSTLKIQPAKLEDSAVYLCASEGQGSEKLFFGSGTQLSVL.

This clone came up once. V gene TRBV18 combines with J gene TRBJ2-3; TRBD1 matches at 7 bases. Germline V lookup: CDR1 KGHSH, CDR2 LQKENI. V was pared by 5 bases and J by 3 bases, with 5 bases of the junction left unmatched. This CDR3 comprises 14 residues. The CDR3 is CASSFGQATDTQYF. CDR3 nucleotide sequence: TGTGCCAGCTCATTTGGACAGGCTACAGATACGCAGTATTTT.

The chain uses TRBV5-8 and TRBJ1-1, with TRBD1 as a possible D gene (6 bases). Trimming removed 4 bases from V and 4 bases from J, with 17 bases in between. The V gene's germline CDR1 is SGHTS and CDR2 YDEGEE. CDR3 length equals 15 residues. Here the CDR3 reads CASSVQGGHVTEAFF. The CDR3 DNA follows: TGTGCCAGCAGCGTACAGGGAGGGCATGTCACTGAAGCTTTCTTT.

V is TRBV9 and J is TRBJ2-3; D perhaps matches TRBD2 (6 bases). CDR3 length equals 16 residues. V gave up 3 bases and J gave up 2 bases, with 16 bases separating them. In germline, CDR1 is SGDLS, CDR2 YYNGEE. CDR3 loop: CASSGLGGAHTDTQYF. The CDR3 DNA reads as TGTGCCAGCAGCGGGCTTGGAGGGGCACACACAGATACGCAGTATTTT.

V gene TRBV12-3 or TRBV12-4 combines with J gene TRBJ2-1, with D perhaps TRBD1 (5 bases). V lost 6 bases and J 15 bases, leaving 12 bases between the germline ends. This CDR3 has 10 residues. The CDR3 sequence: CASRGPVMFF. The CDR3 DNA sequence: TGTGCCAGCAGGGGGCCCGTTATGTTCTTC.

This chain connects TRBV29-1 to TRBJ1-2, with a weak D call TRBD1 (6 bases). The CDR3 covers 10 residues. CDR1 is SQVTM, CDR2 ANQGSEA, per germline. Trimming cost V 6 bases and J 6 bases, with 8 bases left between them. CDR3 DNA: TGCAGCGTCCGACAGGATGGCTACACCTTC. Translating it yields CSVRQDGYTF.

J is TRBJ2-1 and V is TRBV6-6; TRBD1 aligns across 9 bases. The ends lost 7 bases at V and 8 bases at J; junction bases unmatched: 9. The germline V gene encodes CDR1 MNHNY and CDR2 SVGAGI (reference sequence). This CDR3 is built from 14 residues. Written as DNA, the CDR3 is TGTGCCAGCACTAGGACAGGGGATGAAGATGAGCAGTTCTTC. Amino acids: CASTRTGDEDEQFF.

V usage is TRBV5-6 and J usage is TRBJ2-5; TRBD1 matches at 10 bases. V lost 2 bases and J lost 5; bases outside the gene matches: 12. The length of the CDR3 is 17 residues. The germline gives CDR1 SGHDT, CDR2 YYEEEE. The CDR3, as DNA: TGTGCCAGCAGCTTCACGACAGGGGGCCGAGTTGGGGAGACCCAGTACTTC. It codes for CASSFTTGGRVGETQYF.

This clone was found once. CDR3 in DNA: TGCGCCAGCAGCCCGGGCGGGGGGCTTTCCTACAATGAGCAGTTCTTC. Protein product: CASSPGGGLSYNEQFF. The genes are TRBV5-1 and TRBJ2-1; 8 bases fit TRBD2. The CDR3 length is 16 residues. J gave up 1 base and V 4 bases, and 7 bases lay outside the gene matches. The germline CDR1 and CDR2 sequences are SGHRS and YFSETQ. The whole variable domain, filled in from reference TRBV5-1 and TRBJ2-1, reads KAGVTQTPRYLIKTRGQQVTLSCSPISGHRSVSWYQQTPGQGLQFLFEYFSETQRNKGNFPGRFSGRQFSNSRSEMNVSTLELGDSALYLCASSPGGGLSYNEQFFGPGTRLTVL.

The chain links TRBV19 to TRBJ1-5; a possible D gene is TRBD1 (6 bases). This CDR3 contains 16 residues. CDR1 LNHDA and CDR2 SQIVND come from the germline V gene (reference sequence). The V gene lost 6 bases and the J gene lost 0 bases, with 15 bases spanning the gap. CDR3: CASSRDKVYSNQPQHF. The DNA for the CDR3 is TGTGCCAGTAGCCGGGACAAAGTCTATAGCAATCAGCCCCAGCATTTT.

On this clone itself: One end of the junction does not line up with germline, which may come from a read error. The chain links TRBV6-1 to TRBJ1-5; TRBD1 matches at 8 bases. CDR3 size: 15 residues. Germline CDR1 reads MNHNS; CDR2 reads SASEGT. In DNA form, the CDR3 reads TGTGCCAGCAGCGAAGGACAGGGTAAGAATCAGCCCCAGCATTTT. Amino acid sequence: CASSEGQGKNQPQHF.

The chain couples TRBV4-2 to TRBJ2-5; D is unresolved. The V end lost 0 bases, the J end lost 3 bases, and 8 bases lay between the germline ends. The germline CDR1 and CDR2 sequences are LGHNA and YNFKEQ. The CDR3 totals 14 residues. CDR3 DNA: TGTGCCAGCAGCCAAGAATTCGCAGAAGAGACCCAGTACTTC. It specifies CASSQEFAEETQYF.

This clone was counted once. This sequence joins TRBV6-1 and TRBJ1-2; possibly TRBD1 for D (6 bases). The CDR3 runs to 13 residues. Germline CDR1 reads MNHNS; CDR2 reads SASEGT. The V gene lost 6 bases and the J gene lost 5 bases, with 13 bases spanning the gap. The CDR3 DNA follows: TGTGCCAGCAGACGGAATACAGGGTATGGCTACACCTTC. Translation gives CASRRNTGYGYTF.

In nucleotides, the CDR3 is TGTGCCAGCAGCTTAGGGACAGGGGGCTCAACTAATGAAAAACTGTTTTTT. It translates to CASSLGTGGSTNEKLFF. The V gene is TRBV7-9, the J gene TRBJ1-4, with TRBD1 matching 11 bases. V shed 1 base, J shed 0 bases, and the junction held 1 base outside the gene matches. This CDR3 contains 17 residues. Germline V lookup: CDR1 SEHNR, CDR2 FQNEAQ (reference sequence).

J is TRBJ1-2 and V is TRBV12-3 or TRBV12-4; tentatively, D is TRBD1 (5 bases). The CDR3 covers 13 residues. Trimming removed 3 bases from V and 7 bases from J, with 12 bases in between. The CDR3 here is CASSFKGFSGYTF. The CDR3 nucleotides are TGTGCCAGCAGTTTCAAGGGGTTTAGTGGCTACACCTTC.